The T cell receptor beta chain under discussion was sequenced for a study of T cell changes during pregnancy in multiple sclerosis (dated by TCRdb to between 2017 and 2020). Looking at the study overall: The study looked at changes in the T cell repertoire across pregnancy in women with multiple sclerosis.

Library preparation used the immunoSEQ multiplex PCR assay. TCRdb holds this immuneACCESS table with in-frame rearrangements only. Some clones are missing; in checked studies, unresolved V genes explain under half, and the rest has no known cause. In all, the sample holds roughly 30,000 clones, and 89% of those were seen once. Of the sample, 10% to 13% is held by the ten largest clones. This clone was seen only a few times. This receptor's antigen is unknown. Base quality data are lacking; no much larger clone is found one base away. Other nucleotide sequences from this sample produce the same CDR3. The CDR3 numbers 18 residues from cysteine through phenylalanine. CDR3 DNA only is kept here, 54 bases in frame from base 1. V is clipped by 3 bases and J by 0 bases, and the sequence between their germline boundaries is 17 bases long. From a lookup of the germline V gene, CDR1 and CDR2 are KGHSH and LQKENI.

Sequenced here: CD8+ T cells from peripheral blood mononuclear cells, sampled in the second trimester of pregnancy. The receptor's source is a female donor with multiple sclerosis, enrolled in a pregnancy study. The chain is assembled from TRBV18 and TRBJ1-4; no D segment can be confidently identified. The DNA sequence is TGTGCCAGCTCACCTTCCCGGATGGAGTCTGCAACTAATGAAAAACTGTTTTTT. Its translation is CASSPSRMESATNEKLFF. The full variable domain, with segments outside the CDR3 supplied by the reference TRBV18 and TRBJ1-4 proteins, appears as NAGVMQNPRHLVRRRGQEARLRCSPMKGHSHVYWYRQLPEEGLKFMVYLQKENIIDESGMPKERFSAEFPKEGPSILRIQQVVRGDSAAYFCASSPSRMESATNEKLFFGSGTQLSVL.